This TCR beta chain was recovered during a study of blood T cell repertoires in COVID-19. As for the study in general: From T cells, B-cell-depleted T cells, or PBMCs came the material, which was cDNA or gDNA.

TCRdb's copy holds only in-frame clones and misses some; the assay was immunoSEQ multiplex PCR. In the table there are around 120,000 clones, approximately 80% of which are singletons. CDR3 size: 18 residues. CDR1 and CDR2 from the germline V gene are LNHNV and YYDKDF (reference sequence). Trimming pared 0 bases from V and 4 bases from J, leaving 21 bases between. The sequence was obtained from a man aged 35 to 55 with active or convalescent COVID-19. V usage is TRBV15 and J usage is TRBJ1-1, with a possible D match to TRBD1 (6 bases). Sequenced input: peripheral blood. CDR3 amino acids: CATSRDGQGGGLSTEAFF. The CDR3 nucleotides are TGTGCCACCAGCAGAGATGGGCAGGGAGGGGGTCTGAGCACTGAAGCTTTCTTT.